Listed below are T cell receptor beta chains from one sample, sequenced in a study of T cell responses to AZD1222 COVID-19 vaccine. Method: immunoSEQ multiplex PCR; TCRdb's copy keeps in-frame clones and lacks some. The sample shows over 120,000 clones, around 93% of them seen only once. The sequencing used peripheral blood, collected 28 days after the second AZD1222 dose. The origin of the receptors is an adult who received the AZD1222 COVID-19 vaccine. The CDR3 runs from the conserved cysteine through the conserved F or W. A D gene is named only where the DNA matches it firmly. Expanded clones get a size class; other rows say once, few or many, or leave the size out.

TRBV4-3	NA	NA	TRBJ1-1	CASSQEGPPSNTEAFF	TGCGCCAGCAGCCAAGAGGGGCCGCCATCGAACACTGAAGCTTTCTTT
TRBV9	NA	TRBD1	TRBJ2-2	CASSFRTGAGELFF	TGTGCCAGCAGCTTTAGGACAGGGGCCGGGGAGCTGTTTTTT
TRBV5-1	NA	NA	TRBJ2-7	CASSLRGPLDEQYF	TGCGCCAGCAGCCTTAGGGGCCCCCTGGACGAGCAGTACTTC
TRBV7-2	once	NA	TRBJ2-7	CASSLYPGAYEQYF	TGTGCCAGCAGCTTATATCCGGGGGCCTACGAGCAGTACTTC
TRBV7-3	NA	TRBD1	TRBJ1-5	CASSIGQGAAQPQHF	TGTGCCAGCAGCATTGGACAGGGGGCGGCGCAGCCCCAGCATTTT
TRBV29-1	NA	NA	TRBJ1-5	CSVGGNSNQPQHF	TGCAGCGTTGGTGGGAATAGCAATCAGCCCCAGCATTTT
TRBV5-4	NA	TRBD1	TRBJ2-3	CASNQGQDTDTQYF	TGTGCCAGCAATCAGGGACAGGATACAGATACGCAGTATTTT
TRBV6-5	NA	NA	TRBJ2-7	CATKSAASSYEQYF	TGTGCCACCAAGTCAGCAGCTAGCTCCTACGAGCAGTACTTC
TRBV11-2	NA	NA	TRBJ1-5	CASSLGTGINQPQHF	TGTGCCAGCAGCTTAGGTACTGGGATCAATCAGCCCCAGCATTTT
TRBV7-9	NA	NA	TRBJ1-6	CASSLELTGSPLHF	TGTGCCAGCAGCTTAGAATTAACTGGATCACCCCTCCACTTT